The clone carrying this T cell receptor (beta chain) was counted between two and nine times. Its antigen is currently unknown. The junction and the germline gene differ at one end; a read error may be behind it. Using its own MiXCR run on the 5' RACE reads, TCRdb lists one record per CDR3 protein. This table holds about 520,000 distinct CDR3 sequences, around 20% found once. All of the donors were Caucasians in good health. The sample is drawn from a study of identical twins. Study findings and constraints: Zero-insertion results could be subject to partial confounding by invariant MAIT and iNKT cells.

This CDR3 has 11 residues. This sample also belongs to another study, concerning T cells expressing NK-cell markers. That study reports: Specificity for HCMV among expanded NKG2C+ T cell clones was not established.

The source of this sequence is a woman under 30 in good health. Sequencing was performed on CD4+ T cells sorted from blood. The gene calls are TRBV12-3 or TRBV12-4 and TRBJ1-1; D may be TRBD1 (6 bases). The CDR3 DNA reads TGTGCCAGCGGGGTCGGGGGCCCGTTCCTCTTT. This encodes CASGVGGPFLF.